This TCR beta chain was captured in a study of regulatory T cells in long-lasting Graves disease. Study-wide context: Patients with new Graves' disease had used antithyroid drugs below 3 months. The study, taken as a whole, reports: Newly diagnosed disease favored TRBV20-1 and TRBJ2-1 over persistent disease.

CDR3-region Arm-PCR and iRepertoire HTBI primers produced the TCR beta libraries. In the study's own analysis: The samples yielded approximately 62 TRBV and roughly 14 TRBJ segments. MiXCR, run by TCRdb on the multiplex PCR reads, gives a single entry per CDR3 protein. The V and J calls shown here were made by TCRdb, not taken from the authors' results. The sample has 350,000 to 550,000 distinct CDR3 sequences, roughly 15% seen once; the top ten hold around a sixth. This clonotype has a handful of counts. The antigen is unknown. The CDR3 is 15 amino acids. The trim removed 5 bases at V and 5 bases at J, leaving 8 bases unmatched. Per the germline V gene, CDR1 is SEHNR and CDR2 is FQNEAQ (reference sequence). Time point meaning: newly diagnosed GD, antithyroid drugs for less than 3 months. PBMCs provided the RNA from which the TCR library was made. The same data also went into a second study, on T cells in Graves' hyperthyroidism and ophthalmopathy.

The sequences come from peripheral blood mononuclear cells (PBMCs), collected at new diagnosis, from a patient treated with antithyroid drugs. The chain couples TRBV7-9 to TRBJ2-5; 10 bases align to TRBD2. This clonotype originated in a woman in her 50s with Graves disease. CDR3 residues: CASSVVAGGRETQYF. CDR3 DNA: TGTGCCAGCAGCGTCGTAGCGGGAGGCAGGGAGACCCAGTACTTC.